This T cell receptor (beta chain) was observed in a study of regulatory T cells in long-lasting Graves disease. About the research overall: Those Graves' patients who were newly diagnosed had been on antithyroid drugs under 3 months.

Time point described: newly diagnosed GD, antithyroid drugs for less than 3 months. PBMC-extracted RNA yielded the TCR library. General study findings and limits: It was in persistent disease that TRBV28, TRBJ1-2 and TRBJ2-5 were favored.

CDR3 length: 14 residues. The V end was cut by 4 bases, the J end by 4 bases, with 13 bases between. The V gene's germline CDR1 is LNHNV and CDR2 YYDKDF (reference sequence). This clonotype has more than one count but fewer than ten. Its antigen is not identified. CDR3 regions were amplified by Arm-PCR using iRepertoire HTBI primers to build TCR beta libraries. In the original processing: Analysis of the samples identified about 62 TRBV and 14 TRBJ segments. TCRdb redid the calling of the multiplex PCR reads with MiXCR, one entry per CDR3 protein. The V and J calls were not made by the authors but by TCRdb's processing. The table lists under 800,000 distinct CDR3 sequences, roughly 15% of them singletons. These data were also reused for a study on T cells in Graves' hyperthyroidism and ophthalmopathy. That publication notes: Blood samples included most of the expanded thyroid clonotypes exceeding 0.001.

Sequenced here: peripheral blood mononuclear cells (PBMCs), sampled at new diagnosis, from a patient treated with antithyroid drugs. This clonotype was sampled from a woman in her 30s with Graves disease. The genes are TRBV15 and TRBJ1-1, with D perhaps TRBD1 (5 bases). The CDR3 region is CATSMGREGTEAFF. The DNA for the CDR3 is TGTGCCACCAGCATGGGCAGGGAGGGCACTGAAGCTTTCTTT.